The 16 T cell receptor beta chains given below trace back to one sample, sequenced in a study of T cells in Graves' hyperthyroidism and ophthalmopathy. Amplified regions were TCR beta CDR3 sequences from RNA transcripts. First-round RT-PCR with HTBI primers amplified the TCR CDR3 region. Via MiXCR, TCRdb re-called the multiplex PCR reads, giving one row per CDR3 protein. Here the sample spans 500,000 to 800,000 distinct CDR3 sequences, approximately 42% being singletons. Sequencing was carried out using peripheral blood or thyroid tissue (not recorded which). The receptors originated from an adult man with Graves' disease, either hyperthyroidism or ophthalmopathy (not recorded which).

This clonotype was seen a single time. The chain recombines TRBV7-8 with TRBJ1-5, with D maybe TRBD1 (6 bases). V gave up 5 bases and J gave up 5 bases, with 16 bases separating them. In germline, CDR1 is SGHVS, CDR2 FQNEAQ. The CDR3 loop spans 15 amino acids. The CDR3 bases are TGTGCCAGCAGCGTAGGGGGGGGGGGCGATCAGCCCCAGCATTTT. This codes for CASSVGGGGDQPQHF.

This chain uses TRBV7-8 with TRBJ2-7; D is undetermined. Germline values: CDR1 SGHVS, CDR2 FQNEAQ. Trimming took off 5 bases at V and 2 bases at J, with 16 bases between the two ends. This CDR3 is 15 amino acids long. In DNA, the CDR3 is TGTGCCAGCAGCCGTAACTACCAAACCCCCTACGAGCAGTACTTC. It specifies CASSRNYQTPYEQYF.

As to this clonotype: It may be a read error: a sequence one base away is much more abundant. The CDR3 does not close with the conserved phenylalanine or tryptophan, likely indicating a read error. The gene calls are TRBV7-6 and TRBJ2-7, with D unresolved. The ends were cut back, 2 bases at V and 2 bases at J, with 13 bases in the middle. The CDR3 totals 15 residues. Looked up from germline, CDR1 is SGHVS and CDR2 is FNYEAQ. The CDR3 nucleotides read TGTGCCAGCAGCTTATTGAACCAGGAAGCCTACGAGCAGTACCTC. The encoded protein is CASSLLNQEAYEQYL.

The rearrangement uses TRBV12-3 or TRBV12-4 and TRBJ1-4, with TRBD1 matching over 10 bases. The CDR3 contains 14 residues. J lost 7 bases, V lost 4 bases, and 3 bases had no gene match. CDR3 nucleotides: TGTGCCAGCAGTTGGACAGGGGGAATTGAAAAACTGTTTTTT. Translation: CASSWTGGIEKLFF.

The chain recombines TRBV19 with TRBJ2-2; no definite D call. The CDR3 sequence is 15 residues long. The V gene's germline CDR1 is LNHDA and CDR2 SQIVND (reference sequence). V shed 0 bases and J shed 8 bases, with 13 bases lying between them. The CDR3 is CASSIEKTPSGELFF. The DNA for the CDR3 is TGTGCCAGTAGTATAGAAAAGACCCCGTCGGGGGAGCTGTTTTTT.

This chain uses TRBV12-3 or TRBV12-4 with TRBJ1-2, with 7 positions matching TRBD1. This CDR3 contains 14 residues. V lost 6 bases to trimming and J lost 4 bases; unmatched junction nucleotides: 8. The CDR3 DNA follows: TGTGCCAGCAGGAAACAGGGGACGATCTATGGCTACACCTTC. This encodes CASRKQGTIYGYTF.

V usage is TRBV28 and J usage is TRBJ1-5, with 7 bases fitting TRBD1. Germline V gives CDR1 MDHEN, CDR2 SYDVKM. This CDR3 has 14 residues. Trimming removed 5 bases from V and 6 bases from J; junction bases left unmatched: 7. For the CDR3, the DNA is TGTGCCAGCAGTACAGGGGTGGGGGTTCAGCCCCAGCATTTT. Its protein is CASSTGVGVQPQHF. Filled out from reference TRBV28 and TRBJ1-5, the complete variable domain reads DVKVTQSSRYLVKRTGEKVFLECVQDMDHENMFWYRQDPGLGLRLIYFSYDVKMKEKGDIPEGYSVSREKKERFSLILESASTNQTSMYLCASSTGVGVQPQHFGDGTRLSIL.

This clonotype showed up many times. The rearrangement links TRBV6-4 to TRBJ1-6; TRBD1 matches at 8 bases. CDR1 is MRHNA, CDR2 SNTAGT, per germline. V gave up 3 bases and J gave up 13 bases; unmatched junction bases: 5. This CDR3 has 13 amino acids. Here the CDR3 reads CASSEAGGFPLHF. The CDR3 DNA reads TGTGCCAGCAGTGAGGCAGGGGGCTTCCCCCTCCACTTT.

The sample holds many counts of this clonotype. The chain carries TRBV2 and TRBJ1-5, with D possibly TRBD1 on 6 matching bases. This CDR3 spans 15 amino acids. Germline lookup yields CDR1 SNHLY and CDR2 FYNNEI. V shed 6 bases and J shed 3 bases, with 15 bases lying between them. The CDR3 DNA reads as TGTGCCAGCAGCTTAGGGCAGGGGAACAATCAGCCCCAGCATTTT. Its protein product is CASSLGQGNNQPQHF.

This clonotype has just a few counts. The J gene is TRBJ1-5, the V gene TRBV15; 10 nucleotides match TRBD1. This CDR3 spans 16 amino acids. CDR1 is LNHNV and CDR2 is YYDKDF in the germline V gene (reference sequence). J gave up 6 bases and V 3 bases, and 8 bases lay outside the gene matches. CDR3 nucleotides: TGTGCCACCAGCAGTCCGACAGGGGGCTTGGGTCAGCCCCAGCATTTT. Protein product: CATSSPTGGLGQPQHF.

Comments on this clonotype: This may be a read error, as it is one base from a much larger clone. This chain's CDR3 is CASSLGLAVETQYF. DNA for the CDR3: TGTGCCAGCAGCTTGGGACTAGCGGTGGAGACCCAGTACTTC. This chain uses TRBV7-9 with TRBJ2-5, with 11 bases aligning to TRBD2. The CDR3 loop spans 14 amino acids. Germline-derived CDR1 and CDR2 are SEHNR and FQNEAQ (reference sequence). The trim removed 3 bases at V and 5 bases at J, leaving 2 bases unmatched.

This clonotype was recorded many times. The chain joins TRBV7-9 to TRBJ2-5; 9 nucleotides match TRBD1. This CDR3 has 14 amino acids. Germline assignment: CDR1 SEHNR and CDR2 FQNEAQ (reference sequence). J lost 4 bases, V lost 8 bases, and 8 bases had no gene match. CDR3 in amino acids: CASSFGTGRETQYF. CDR3 bases: TGTGCCAGCTCTTTCGGGACAGGGAGAGAGACCCAGTACTTC. Variable domain in full (rest from reference TRBV7-9 and TRBJ2-5): DTGVSQNPRHKITKRGQNVTFRCDPISEHNRLYWYRQTLGQGPEFLTYFQNEAQLEKSRLLSDRFSAERPKGSFSTLEIQRTEQGDSAMYLCASSFGTGRETQYFGPGTRLLVL.

J is TRBJ1-4 and V is TRBV19; 9 nucleotides agree with TRBD1. The V segment lost 4 bases and the J segment 0 bases; nucleotides outside the gene matches: 6. Germline V gives CDR1 LNHDA, CDR2 SQIVND (reference sequence). The CDR3 is 17 amino acids. The CDR3 sequence: CASSSEQGASTNEKLFF. The CDR3 DNA sequence: TGTGCCAGTAGTAGCGAACAGGGGGCATCAACTAATGAAAAACTGTTTTTT.

This clonotype occurred many times. The chain combines TRBV7-8 with TRBJ1-2; 9 bases match TRBD1. The germline V gene encodes CDR1 SGHVS and CDR2 FQNEAQ. With 5 bases clipped from V and 6 bases from J, the junction kept 7 bases outside the gene matches. CDR3 length: 14 amino acids. The CDR3 sequence is CASSPTGQGHGYTF. CDR3 coding DNA: TGTGCCAGCAGCCCAACGGGACAGGGACATGGCTACACCTTC.

This chain links TRBV20-1 with TRBJ1-6, with D tentatively TRBD1 (6 bases). From germline, CDR1 is DFQATT and CDR2 SNEGSKA (reference sequence). V was clipped by 3 bases and J by 10 bases, with 13 bases between them. The CDR3 spans 13 residues. The CDR3 region is CSASTGQNSPLHF. The CDR3 DNA is TGCAGTGCTAGTACCGGACAGAACTCACCCCTCCACTTT.

This clonotype has only a few counts. The chain is built from TRBV20-1 and TRBJ1-5; D uncertain. The CDR3 runs 13 residues. With 3 bases removed from V and 6 bases from J, the gap between germline ends came to 12 bases. Germline CDR1 and CDR2: DFQATT and SNEGSKA (reference sequence). The chain's CDR3 is CSARDGRGQPQHF. For the CDR3, the DNA is TGCAGTGCTAGGGACGGGCGGGGTCAGCCCCAGCATTTT.